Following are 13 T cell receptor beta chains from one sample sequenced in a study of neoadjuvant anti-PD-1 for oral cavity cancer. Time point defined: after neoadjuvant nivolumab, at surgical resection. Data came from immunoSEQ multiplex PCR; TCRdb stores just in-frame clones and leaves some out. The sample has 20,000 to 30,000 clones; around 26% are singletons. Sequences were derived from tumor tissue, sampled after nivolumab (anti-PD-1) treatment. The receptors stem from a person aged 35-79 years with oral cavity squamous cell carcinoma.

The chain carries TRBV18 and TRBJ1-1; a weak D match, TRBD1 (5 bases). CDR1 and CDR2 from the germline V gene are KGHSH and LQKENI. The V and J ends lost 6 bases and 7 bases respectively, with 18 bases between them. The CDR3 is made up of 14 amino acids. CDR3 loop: CASSSAGGGLEAFF. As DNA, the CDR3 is TGTGCCAGCTCGTCGGCGGGGGGAGGACTTGAAGCTTTCTTT.

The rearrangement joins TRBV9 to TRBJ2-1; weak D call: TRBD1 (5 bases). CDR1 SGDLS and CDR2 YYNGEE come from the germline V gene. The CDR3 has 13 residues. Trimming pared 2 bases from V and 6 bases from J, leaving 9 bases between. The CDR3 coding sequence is TGTGCCAGCAGCGTGGGGCAGATCAATGAGCAGTTCTTC. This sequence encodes CASSVGQINEQFF.

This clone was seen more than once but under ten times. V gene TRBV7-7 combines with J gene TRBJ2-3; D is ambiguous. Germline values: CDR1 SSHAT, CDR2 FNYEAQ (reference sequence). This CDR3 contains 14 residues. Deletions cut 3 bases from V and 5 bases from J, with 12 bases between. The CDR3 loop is CASSLDGSLDTQYF. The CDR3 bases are TGTGCCAGCAGCTTGGACGGAAGTCTAGATACGCAGTATTTT.

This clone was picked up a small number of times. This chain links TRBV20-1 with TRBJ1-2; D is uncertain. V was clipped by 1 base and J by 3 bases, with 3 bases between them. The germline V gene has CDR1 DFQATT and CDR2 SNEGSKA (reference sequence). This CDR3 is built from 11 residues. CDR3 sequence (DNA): TGCAGTGCTAGAGTAGACTATGGCTACACCTTC. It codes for CSARVDYGYTF.

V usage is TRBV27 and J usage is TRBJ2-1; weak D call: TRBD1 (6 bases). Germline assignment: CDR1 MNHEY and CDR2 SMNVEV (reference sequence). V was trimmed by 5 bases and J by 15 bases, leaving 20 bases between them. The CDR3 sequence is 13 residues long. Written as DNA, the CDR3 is TGTGCCAGCAGTAGACGGGACACTGTTTCAATGTTCTTC. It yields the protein CASSRRDTVSMFF.

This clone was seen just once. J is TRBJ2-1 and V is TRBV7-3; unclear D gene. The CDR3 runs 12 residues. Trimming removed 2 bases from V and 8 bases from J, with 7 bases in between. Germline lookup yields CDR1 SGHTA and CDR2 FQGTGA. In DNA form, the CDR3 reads TGTGCCAGCAGCTTATATCAGGATGAGCAGTTCTTC. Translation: CASSLYQDEQFF.

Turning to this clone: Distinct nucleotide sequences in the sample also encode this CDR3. Here the CDR3 reads CASSLVGYEQYF. The CDR3 DNA is TGCGCCAGCAGCTTGGTCGGGTACGAGCAGTACTTC. This chain connects TRBV5-1 to TRBJ2-7, with D unclear. Germline-derived CDR1 and CDR2 are SGHRS and YFSETQ. V lost 0 bases to trimming and J lost 4 bases, with 5 bases between them. The CDR3 length is 12 residues.

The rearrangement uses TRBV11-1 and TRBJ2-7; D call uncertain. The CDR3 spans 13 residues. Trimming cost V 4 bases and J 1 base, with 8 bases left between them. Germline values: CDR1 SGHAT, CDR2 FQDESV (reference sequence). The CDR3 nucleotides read TGTGCCAGCAGCTCACCTATATCCTACGAGCAGTACTTC. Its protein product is CASSSPISYEQYF.

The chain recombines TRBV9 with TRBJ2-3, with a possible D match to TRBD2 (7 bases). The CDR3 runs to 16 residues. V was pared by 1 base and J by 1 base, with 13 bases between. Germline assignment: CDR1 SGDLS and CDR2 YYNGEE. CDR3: CASSVKAGAGTDTQYF. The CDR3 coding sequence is TGTGCCAGCAGCGTAAAGGCGGGGGCTGGCACAGATACGCAGTATTTT.

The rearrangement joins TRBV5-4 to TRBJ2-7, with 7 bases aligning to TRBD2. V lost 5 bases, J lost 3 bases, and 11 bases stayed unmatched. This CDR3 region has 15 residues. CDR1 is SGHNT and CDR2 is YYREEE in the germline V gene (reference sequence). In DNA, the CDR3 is TGTGCCAGCAGTCCCTTTGGACCTAGCGGCTACGAGCAGTACTTC. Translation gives CASSPFGPSGYEQYF.

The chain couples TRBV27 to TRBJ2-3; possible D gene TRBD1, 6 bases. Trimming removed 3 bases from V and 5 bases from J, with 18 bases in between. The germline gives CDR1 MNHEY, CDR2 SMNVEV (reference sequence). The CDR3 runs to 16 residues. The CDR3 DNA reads TGTGCCAGCAGTTTCGGTACAGGGCGCTGGGTAGATACGCAGTATTTT. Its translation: CASSFGTGRWVDTQYF.

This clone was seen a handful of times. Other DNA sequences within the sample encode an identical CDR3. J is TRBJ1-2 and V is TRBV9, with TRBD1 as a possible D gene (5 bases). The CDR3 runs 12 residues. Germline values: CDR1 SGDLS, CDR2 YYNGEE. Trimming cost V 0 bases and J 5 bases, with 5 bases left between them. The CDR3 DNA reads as TGTGCCAGCAGCGTAGCAGGGTATGGCTACACCTTC. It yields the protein CASSVAGYGYTF.

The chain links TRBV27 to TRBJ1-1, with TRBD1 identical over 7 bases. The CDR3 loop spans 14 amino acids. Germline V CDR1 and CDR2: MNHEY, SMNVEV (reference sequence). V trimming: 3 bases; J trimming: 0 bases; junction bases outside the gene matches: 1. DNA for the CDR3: TGTGCCAGCAGTTTTGGACAGGTGAACACTGAAGCTTTCTTT. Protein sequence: CASSFGQVNTEAFF.